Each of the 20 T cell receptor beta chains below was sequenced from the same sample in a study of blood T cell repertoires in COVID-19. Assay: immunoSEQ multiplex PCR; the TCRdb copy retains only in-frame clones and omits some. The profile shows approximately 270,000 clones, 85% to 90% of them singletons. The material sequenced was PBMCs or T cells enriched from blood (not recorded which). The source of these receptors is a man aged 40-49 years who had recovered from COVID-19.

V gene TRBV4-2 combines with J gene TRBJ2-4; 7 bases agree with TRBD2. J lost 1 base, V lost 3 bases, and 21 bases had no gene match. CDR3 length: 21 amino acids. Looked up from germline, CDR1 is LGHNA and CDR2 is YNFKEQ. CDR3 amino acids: CASSQDTEERGFGLAKNIQYF. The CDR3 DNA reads TGTGCCAGCAGCCAGGACACAGAAGAGCGGGGTTTTGGTTTGGCCAAAAACATTCAGTACTTC.

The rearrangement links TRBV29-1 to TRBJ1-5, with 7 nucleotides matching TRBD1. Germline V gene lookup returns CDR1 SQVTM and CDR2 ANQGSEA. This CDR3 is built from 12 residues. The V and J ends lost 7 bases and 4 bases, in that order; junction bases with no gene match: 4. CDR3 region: CSAGDSNQPQHF. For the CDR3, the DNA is TGCAGCGCCGGGGACAGTAATCAGCCCCAGCATTTT.

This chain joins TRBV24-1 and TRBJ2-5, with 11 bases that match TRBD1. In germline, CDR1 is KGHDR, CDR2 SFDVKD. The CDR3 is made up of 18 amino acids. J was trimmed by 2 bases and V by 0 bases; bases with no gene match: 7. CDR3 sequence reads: CATSDLQFRDRGQETQYF. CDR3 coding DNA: TGTGCCACCAGTGATTTGCAATTCCGGGACAGGGGGCAAGAGACCCAGTACTTC.

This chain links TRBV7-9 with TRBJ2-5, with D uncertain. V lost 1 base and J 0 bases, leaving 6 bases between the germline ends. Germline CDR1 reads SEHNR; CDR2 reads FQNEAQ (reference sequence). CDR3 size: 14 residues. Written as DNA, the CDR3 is TGTGCCAGCAGCTTAGAAAGCGACCAAGAGACCCAGTACTTC. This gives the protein CASSLESDQETQYF.

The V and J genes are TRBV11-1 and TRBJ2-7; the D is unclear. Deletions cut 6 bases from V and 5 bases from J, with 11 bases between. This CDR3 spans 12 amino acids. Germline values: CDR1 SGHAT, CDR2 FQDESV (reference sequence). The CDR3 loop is CASSLSLDEQYF. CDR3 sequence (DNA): TGTGCCAGCAGTTTGTCCTTAGACGAGCAGTACTTC.

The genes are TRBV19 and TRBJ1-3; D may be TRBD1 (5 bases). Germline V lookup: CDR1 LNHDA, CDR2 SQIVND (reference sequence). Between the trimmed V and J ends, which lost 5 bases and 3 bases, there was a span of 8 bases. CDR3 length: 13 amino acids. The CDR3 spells CASSDQGGNTIYF. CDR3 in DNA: TGTGCCAGTAGTGATCAGGGTGGAAACACCATATATTTT.

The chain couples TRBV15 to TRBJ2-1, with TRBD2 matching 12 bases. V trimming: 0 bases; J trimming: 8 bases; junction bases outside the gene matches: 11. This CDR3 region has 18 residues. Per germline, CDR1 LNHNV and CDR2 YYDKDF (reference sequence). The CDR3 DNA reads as TGTGCCACCAGCAGAGATGGGACTAGCGGGCCCCCGGGCCATGAGCAGTTCTTC. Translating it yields CATSRDGTSGPPGHEQFF.

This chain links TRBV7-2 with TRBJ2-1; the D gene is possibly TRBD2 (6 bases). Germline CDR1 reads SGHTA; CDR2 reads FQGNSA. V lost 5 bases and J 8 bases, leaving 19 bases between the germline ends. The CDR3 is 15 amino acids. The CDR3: CASSPARDWSDEQFF. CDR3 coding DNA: TGTGCCAGCAGCCCCGCGCGGGACTGGTCGGATGAGCAGTTCTTC.

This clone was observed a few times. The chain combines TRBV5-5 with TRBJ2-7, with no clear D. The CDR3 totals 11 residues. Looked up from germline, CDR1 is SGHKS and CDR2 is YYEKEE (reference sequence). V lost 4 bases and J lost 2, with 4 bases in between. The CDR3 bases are TGTGCCAGCAGCATTACCTACGAGCAGTACTTC. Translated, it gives CASSITYEQYF. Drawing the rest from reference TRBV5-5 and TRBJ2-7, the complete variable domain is DAGVTQSPTHLIKTRGQQVTLRCSPISGHKSVSWYQQVLGQGPQFIFQYYEKEERGRGNFPDRFSARQFPNYSSELNVNALLLGDSALYLCASSITYEQYFGPGTRLTVT.

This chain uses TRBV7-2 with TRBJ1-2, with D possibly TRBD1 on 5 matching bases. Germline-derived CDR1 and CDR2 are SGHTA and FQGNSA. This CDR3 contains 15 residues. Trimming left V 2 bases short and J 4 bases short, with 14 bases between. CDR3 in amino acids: CASSLRWGSGYGYTF. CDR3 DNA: TGTGCCAGCAGCTTACGATGGGGCTCCGGCTATGGCTACACCTTC. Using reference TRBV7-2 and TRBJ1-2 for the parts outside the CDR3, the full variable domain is GAGVSQSPSNKVTEKGKDVELRCDPISGHTALYWYRQSLGQGLEFLIYFQGNSAPDKSGLPSDRFSAERTGGSVSTLTIQRTQQEDSAVYLCASSLRWGSGYGYTFGSGTRLTVV.

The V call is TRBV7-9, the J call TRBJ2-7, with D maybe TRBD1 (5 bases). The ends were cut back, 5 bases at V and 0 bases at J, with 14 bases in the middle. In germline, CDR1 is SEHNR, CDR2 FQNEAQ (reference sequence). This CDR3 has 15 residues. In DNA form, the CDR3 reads TGTGCCAGCAGCCCCGCCAGGCAGGGCTCCTACGAGCAGTACTTC. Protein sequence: CASSPARQGSYEQYF.

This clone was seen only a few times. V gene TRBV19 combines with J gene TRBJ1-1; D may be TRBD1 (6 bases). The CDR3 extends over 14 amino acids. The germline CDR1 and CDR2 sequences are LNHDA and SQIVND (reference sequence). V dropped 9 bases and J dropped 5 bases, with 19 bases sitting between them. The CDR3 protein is CASREGGAGTEAFF. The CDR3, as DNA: TGTGCCAGCCGGGAGGGGGGCGCGGGGACTGAAGCTTTCTTT.

CDR3 DNA: TGTGCCAGCAGTTACGGGACTAGCGGGCCCTACGAGCAGTACTTC. Amino acid sequence: CASSYGTSGPYEQYF. The chain recombines TRBV6-6 with TRBJ2-7; 12 positions agree with TRBD2. The CDR3 runs to 15 residues. Germline V gene lookup returns CDR1 MNHNY and CDR2 SVGAGI (reference sequence). Losses at the gene ends were 2 bases for V and 2 bases for J; bases not matched to a gene: 1.

As DNA, the CDR3 is TGTGCCAGCAGTTTATCCAGAAATTACTATGGCTACACCTTC. Its protein product is CASSLSRNYYGYTF. V and J are TRBV27 and TRBJ1-2, with D unclear. The CDR3 has 14 residues. Germline CDR1 MNHEY, CDR2 SMNVEV (reference sequence). The V end was cut by 0 bases, the J end by 3 bases, with 8 bases between.

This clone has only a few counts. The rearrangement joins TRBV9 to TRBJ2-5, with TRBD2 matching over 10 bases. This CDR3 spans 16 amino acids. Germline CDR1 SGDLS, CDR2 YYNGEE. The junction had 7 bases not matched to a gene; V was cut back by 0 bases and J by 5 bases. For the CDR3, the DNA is TGTGCCAGCAGCGTAGGGACTCTAGCGGGGGATGAGACCCAGTACTTC. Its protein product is CASSVGTLAGDETQYF.

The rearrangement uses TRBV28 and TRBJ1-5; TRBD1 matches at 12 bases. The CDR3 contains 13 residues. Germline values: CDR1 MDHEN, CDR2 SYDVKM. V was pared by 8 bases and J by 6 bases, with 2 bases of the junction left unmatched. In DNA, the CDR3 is TGTGCCAGCGGGGGACAGGGGGCTCAGCCCCAGCATTTT. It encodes CASGGQGAQPQHF.

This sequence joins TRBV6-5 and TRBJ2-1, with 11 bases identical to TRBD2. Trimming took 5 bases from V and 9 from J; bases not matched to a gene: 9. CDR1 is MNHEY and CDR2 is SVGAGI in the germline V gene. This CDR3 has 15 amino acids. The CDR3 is CASSPPSGGRGEQFF. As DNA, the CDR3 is TGTGCCAGCAGTCCGCCTAGCGGGGGGCGAGGTGAGCAGTTCTTC.

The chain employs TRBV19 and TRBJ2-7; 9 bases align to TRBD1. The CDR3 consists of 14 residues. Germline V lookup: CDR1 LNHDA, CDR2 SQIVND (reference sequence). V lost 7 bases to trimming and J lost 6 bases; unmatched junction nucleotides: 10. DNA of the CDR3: TGTGCCAGTAAACAGGGGGCGGCTTTCGGCGAGCAGTACTTC. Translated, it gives CASKQGAAFGEQYF.

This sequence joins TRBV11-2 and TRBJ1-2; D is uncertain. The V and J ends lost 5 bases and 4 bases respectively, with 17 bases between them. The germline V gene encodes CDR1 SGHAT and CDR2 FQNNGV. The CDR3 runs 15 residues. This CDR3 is CASSPSQAQFYGYTF. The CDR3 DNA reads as TGTGCCAGCAGCCCATCGCAGGCTCAGTTCTATGGCTACACCTTC.

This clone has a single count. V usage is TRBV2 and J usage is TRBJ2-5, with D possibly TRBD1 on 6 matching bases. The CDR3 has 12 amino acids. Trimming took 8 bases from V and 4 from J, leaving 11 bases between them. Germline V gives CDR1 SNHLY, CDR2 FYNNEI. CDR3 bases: TGTGCCAGCGACAGGCGGGCAGAGACCCAGTACTTC. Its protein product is CASDRRAETQYF.